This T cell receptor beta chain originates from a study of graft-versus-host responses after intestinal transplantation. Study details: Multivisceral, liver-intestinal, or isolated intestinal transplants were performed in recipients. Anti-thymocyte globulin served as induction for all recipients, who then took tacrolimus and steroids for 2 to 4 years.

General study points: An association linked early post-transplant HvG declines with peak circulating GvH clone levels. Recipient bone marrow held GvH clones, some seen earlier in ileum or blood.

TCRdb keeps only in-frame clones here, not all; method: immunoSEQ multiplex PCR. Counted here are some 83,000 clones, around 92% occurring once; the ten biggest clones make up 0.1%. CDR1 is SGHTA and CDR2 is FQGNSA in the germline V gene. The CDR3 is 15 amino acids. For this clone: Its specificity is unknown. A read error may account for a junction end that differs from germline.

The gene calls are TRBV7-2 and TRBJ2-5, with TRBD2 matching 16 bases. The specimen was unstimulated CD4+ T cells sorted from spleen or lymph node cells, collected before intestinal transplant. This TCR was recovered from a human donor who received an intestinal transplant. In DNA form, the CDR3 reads TGTGCCAGCAGGAACGCCGGGACTAGCGGGGGGGCCGCTCACTTC. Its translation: CASRNAGTSGGAAHF.